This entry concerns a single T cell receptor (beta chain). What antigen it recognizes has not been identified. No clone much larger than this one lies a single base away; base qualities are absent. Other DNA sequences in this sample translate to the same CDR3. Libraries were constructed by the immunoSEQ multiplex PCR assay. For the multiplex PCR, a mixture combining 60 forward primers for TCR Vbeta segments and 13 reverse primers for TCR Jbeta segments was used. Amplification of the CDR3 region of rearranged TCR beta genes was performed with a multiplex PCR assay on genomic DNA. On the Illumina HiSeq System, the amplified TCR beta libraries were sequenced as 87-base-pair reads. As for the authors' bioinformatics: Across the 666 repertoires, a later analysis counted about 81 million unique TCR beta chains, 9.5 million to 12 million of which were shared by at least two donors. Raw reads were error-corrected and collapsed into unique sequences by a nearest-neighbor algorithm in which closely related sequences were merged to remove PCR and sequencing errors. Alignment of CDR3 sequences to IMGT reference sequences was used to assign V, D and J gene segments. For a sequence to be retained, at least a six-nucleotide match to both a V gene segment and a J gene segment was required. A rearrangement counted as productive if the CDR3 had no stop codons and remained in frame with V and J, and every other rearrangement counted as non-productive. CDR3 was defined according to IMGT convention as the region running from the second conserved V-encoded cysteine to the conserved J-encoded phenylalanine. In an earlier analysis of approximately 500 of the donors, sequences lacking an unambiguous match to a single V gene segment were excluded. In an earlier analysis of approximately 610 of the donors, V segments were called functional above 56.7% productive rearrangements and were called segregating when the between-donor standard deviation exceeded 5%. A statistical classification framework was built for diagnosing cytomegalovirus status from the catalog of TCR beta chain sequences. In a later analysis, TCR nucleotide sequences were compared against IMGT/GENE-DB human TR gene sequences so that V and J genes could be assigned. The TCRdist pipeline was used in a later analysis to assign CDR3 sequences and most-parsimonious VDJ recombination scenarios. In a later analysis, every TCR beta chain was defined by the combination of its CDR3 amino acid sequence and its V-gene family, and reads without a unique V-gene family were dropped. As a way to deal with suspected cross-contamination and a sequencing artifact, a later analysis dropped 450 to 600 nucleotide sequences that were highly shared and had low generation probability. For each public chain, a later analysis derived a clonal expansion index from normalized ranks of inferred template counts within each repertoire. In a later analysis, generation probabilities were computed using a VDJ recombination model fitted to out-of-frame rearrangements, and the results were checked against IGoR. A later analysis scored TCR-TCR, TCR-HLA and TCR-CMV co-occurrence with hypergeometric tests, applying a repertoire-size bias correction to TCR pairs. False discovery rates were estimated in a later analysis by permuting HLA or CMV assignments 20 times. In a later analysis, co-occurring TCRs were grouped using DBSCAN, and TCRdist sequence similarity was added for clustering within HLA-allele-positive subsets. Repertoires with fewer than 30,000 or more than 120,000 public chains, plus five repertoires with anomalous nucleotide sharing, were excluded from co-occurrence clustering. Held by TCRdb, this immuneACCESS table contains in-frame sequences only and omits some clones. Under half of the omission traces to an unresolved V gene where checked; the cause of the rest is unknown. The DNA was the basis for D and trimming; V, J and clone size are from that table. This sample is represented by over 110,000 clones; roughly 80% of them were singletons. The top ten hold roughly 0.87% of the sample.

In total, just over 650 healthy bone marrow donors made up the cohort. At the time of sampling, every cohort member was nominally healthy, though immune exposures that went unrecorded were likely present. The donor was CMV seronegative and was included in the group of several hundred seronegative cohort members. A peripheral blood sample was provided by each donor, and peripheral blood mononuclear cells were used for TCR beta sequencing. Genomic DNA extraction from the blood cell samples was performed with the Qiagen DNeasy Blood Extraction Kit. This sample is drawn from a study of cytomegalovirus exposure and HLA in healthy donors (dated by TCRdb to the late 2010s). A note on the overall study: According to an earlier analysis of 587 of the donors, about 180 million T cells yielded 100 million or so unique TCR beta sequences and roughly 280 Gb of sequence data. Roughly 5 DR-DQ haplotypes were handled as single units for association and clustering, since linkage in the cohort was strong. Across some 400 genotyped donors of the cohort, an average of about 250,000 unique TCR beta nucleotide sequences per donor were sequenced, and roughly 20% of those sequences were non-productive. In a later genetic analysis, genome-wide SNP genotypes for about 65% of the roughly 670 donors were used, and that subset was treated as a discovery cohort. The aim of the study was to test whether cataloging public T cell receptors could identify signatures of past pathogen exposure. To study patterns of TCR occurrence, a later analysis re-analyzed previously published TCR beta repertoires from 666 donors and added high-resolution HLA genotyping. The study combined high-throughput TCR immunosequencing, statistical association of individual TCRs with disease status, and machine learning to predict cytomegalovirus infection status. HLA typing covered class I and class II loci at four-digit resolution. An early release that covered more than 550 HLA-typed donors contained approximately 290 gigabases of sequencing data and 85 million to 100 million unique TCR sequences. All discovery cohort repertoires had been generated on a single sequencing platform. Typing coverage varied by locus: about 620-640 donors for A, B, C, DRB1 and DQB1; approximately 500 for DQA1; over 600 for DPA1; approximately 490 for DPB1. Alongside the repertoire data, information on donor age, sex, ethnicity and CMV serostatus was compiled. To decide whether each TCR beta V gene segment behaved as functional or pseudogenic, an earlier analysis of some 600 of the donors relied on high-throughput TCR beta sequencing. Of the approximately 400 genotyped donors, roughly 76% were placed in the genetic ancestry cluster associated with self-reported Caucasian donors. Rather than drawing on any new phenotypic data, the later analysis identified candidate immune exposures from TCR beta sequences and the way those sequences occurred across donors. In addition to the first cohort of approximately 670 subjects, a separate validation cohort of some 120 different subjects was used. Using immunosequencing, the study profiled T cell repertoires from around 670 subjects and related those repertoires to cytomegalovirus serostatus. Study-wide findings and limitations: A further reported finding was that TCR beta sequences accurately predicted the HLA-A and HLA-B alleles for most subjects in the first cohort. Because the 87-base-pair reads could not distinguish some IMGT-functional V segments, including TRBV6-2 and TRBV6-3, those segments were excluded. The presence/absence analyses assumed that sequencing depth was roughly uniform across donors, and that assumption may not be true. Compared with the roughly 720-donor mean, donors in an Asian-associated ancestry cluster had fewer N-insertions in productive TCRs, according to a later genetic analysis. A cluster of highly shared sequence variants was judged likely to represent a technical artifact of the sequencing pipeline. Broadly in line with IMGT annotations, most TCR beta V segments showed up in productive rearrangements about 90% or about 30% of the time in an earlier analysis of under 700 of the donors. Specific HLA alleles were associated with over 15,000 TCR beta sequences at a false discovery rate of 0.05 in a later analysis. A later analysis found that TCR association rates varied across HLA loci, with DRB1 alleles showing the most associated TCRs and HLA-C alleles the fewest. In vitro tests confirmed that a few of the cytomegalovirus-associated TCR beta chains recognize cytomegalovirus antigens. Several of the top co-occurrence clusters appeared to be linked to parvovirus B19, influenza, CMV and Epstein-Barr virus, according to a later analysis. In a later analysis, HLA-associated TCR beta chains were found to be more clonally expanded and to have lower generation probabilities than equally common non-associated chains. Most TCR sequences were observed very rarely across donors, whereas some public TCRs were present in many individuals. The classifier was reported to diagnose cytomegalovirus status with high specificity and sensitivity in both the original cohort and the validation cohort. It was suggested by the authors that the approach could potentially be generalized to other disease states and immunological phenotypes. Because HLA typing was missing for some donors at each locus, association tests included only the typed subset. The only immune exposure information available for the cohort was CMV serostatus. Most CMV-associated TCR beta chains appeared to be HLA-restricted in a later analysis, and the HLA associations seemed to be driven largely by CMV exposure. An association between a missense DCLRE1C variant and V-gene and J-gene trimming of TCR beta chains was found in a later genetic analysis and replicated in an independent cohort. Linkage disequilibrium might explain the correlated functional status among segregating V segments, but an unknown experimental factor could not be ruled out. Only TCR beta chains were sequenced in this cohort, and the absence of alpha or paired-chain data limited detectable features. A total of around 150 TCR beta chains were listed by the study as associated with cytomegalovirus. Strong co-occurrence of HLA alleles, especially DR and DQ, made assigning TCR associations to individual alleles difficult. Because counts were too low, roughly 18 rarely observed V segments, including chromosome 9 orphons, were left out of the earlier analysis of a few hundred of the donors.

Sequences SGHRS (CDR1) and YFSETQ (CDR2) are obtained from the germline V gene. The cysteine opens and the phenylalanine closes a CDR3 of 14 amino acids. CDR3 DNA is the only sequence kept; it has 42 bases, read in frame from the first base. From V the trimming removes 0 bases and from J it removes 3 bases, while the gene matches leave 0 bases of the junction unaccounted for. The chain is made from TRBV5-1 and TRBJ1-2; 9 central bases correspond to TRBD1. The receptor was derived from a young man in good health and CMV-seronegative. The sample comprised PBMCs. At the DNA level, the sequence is TGCGCCAGCAGCTTGGGACAGGGGGACTATGGCTACACCTTC. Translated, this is CASSLGQGDYGYTF.